This TCR beta chain was sequenced during a study of T cell repertoires in cytomegalovirus infection. Concerning this clonotype: As yet, its antigen is unknown.

The germline V gene has CDR1 MNHNS and CDR2 SASEGT. The CDR3 runs 13 residues. The trim removed 4 bases at V and 7 bases at J, leaving 6 bases unmatched. One entry per CDR3 protein results from TCRdb running MiXCR on the reads. The sample gives about 220,000 distinct CDR3 sequences, 35% to 40% of which show up once; approximately 60% is in the top ten. The rearrangement joins TRBV6-1 to TRBJ1-2; TRBD1 agrees at 7 bases. Sequenced here: CD8+ T cells from cultured PBMCs, sampled from culture after CMV antigen stimulation. This receptor was obtained from a human donor in good health (CMV status not recorded). Some clones in this sample may be carry-over from other donors' samples. The CDR3 DNA follows: TGTGCCAGCAGTGGAGCAGGGGGTGGTGGCTACACCTTC. Encoded protein: CASSGAGGGGYTF.